This T cell receptor (beta chain) was identified in a study of human T cells and chemical hapten exposure. A single record per CDR3 protein comes from TCRdb applying MiXCR to the RACE reads. In the table there are about 100,000 distinct CDR3 sequences, approximately 9.9% of which are singletons. The germline V and J ends were trimmed by 10 bases and 1 base, with 23 bases remaining between them. In germline, CDR1 is LGHDT, CDR2 YNNKEL (reference sequence). The CDR3 length is 16 residues. The time point denotes: patch test 1, 2 weeks after DPC sensitization. Treatment here: therapeutic diphenylcyclopropenone sensitization with weekly scalp DPC.

This chain links TRBV3-1 with TRBJ2-7, with a tentative D call TRBD2 (5 bases). Sequencing was performed on whole blood, taken in connection with sensitization to the hapten diphenylcyclopropenone (DPC). The clonotype comes from a woman in her thirties or forties with alopecia areata. Some clones in this sample may be carry-over from other donors' samples. CDR3 sequence (DNA): TGTGCCAACCTACCATTTTGGACTGAACGTTCCTACGAGCAGTACTTC. Amino acid sequence: CANLPFWTERSYEQYF.